This T cell receptor (beta chain) derives from a study of cytomegalovirus exposure and HLA in healthy donors. General study points: Whilst most TCR sequences proved rare, a subset of public TCRs occurred across many donors. Sequencing probably produced one cluster of sequence variants that were highly shared. 15,000 to 20,000 TCR beta sequences were associated with HLA alleles at 0.05 false discovery rate in a later analysis. A later analysis reportedly identified an Asian-associated ancestry cluster as carrying fewer N-insertions than the 666-donor mean.

There are 15 residues in the CDR3. In germline, CDR1 is MNHNS, CDR2 SASEGT. Losses at the gene ends were 7 bases for V and 7 bases for J; bases not matched to a gene: 12. This clone has just one count. The antigen remains unidentified. Primers included in the PCR were 60 Vbeta and 13 Jbeta primers. Some clones are missing from TCRdb's copy, which holds only in-frame ones; the method was immunoSEQ multiplex PCR. The sample lists about 120,000 clones; roughly 80% were seen once. This clonotype was obtained from a man aged 25-45 years in good health and CMV-seropositive. The gene calls are TRBV6-1 and TRBJ2-7, with 11 positions matching TRBD2. The material sequenced was PBMCs. CDR3 residues: CASTGTSGLWEEQYF. DNA of the CDR3: TGTGCCAGCACAGGGACTAGCGGTCTATGGGAGGAGCAGTACTTC.